This T cell receptor (beta chain) was sequenced for a study of shared clonotypes between healthy human individuals. Study-wide context: Every donor yielded three CD4 naive, three CD4 memory, two CD8 naive and one CD8 memory plate.

Original data processing: In the immunoSEQ data, sequences were junction-only and lacked quality scores, so filtering differed. TCRdb's table, derived via immunoSEQ multiplex PCR, lists solely in-frame clones and lacks some. V, J and clone size reflect that table, while D and trimming were determined from the DNA. The table includes about 1,800,000 clones, approximately 94% detected once. CD45RO-negative, CCR7-selected cells formed the naive CD8 fraction, which excluded terminally differentiated effector memory CD45RA+ cells. Donors comprised healthy HIV-negative adults lacking recent acute infections or vaccinations. All the donors were Caucasian adults who lived in Nashville, Tennessee. Germline V gene lookup returns CDR1 SGHTA and CDR2 FQGNSA. The CDR3 has 15 amino acids. Trimming stripped 5 bases from V and 8 bases from J, with 19 bases between.

This chain links TRBV7-2 with TRBJ2-1; possible D gene TRBD1, 7 bases. The sequenced sample consisted of naive CD8+ T cells sorted from blood. The TCR was taken from a man between 18 and 29 years old in good health. The CDR3 nucleotides read TGTGCCAGCAGCCCAAGTCCAGGGGGGTACGATGAGCAGTTCTTC. It yields the protein CASSPSPGGYDEQFF.